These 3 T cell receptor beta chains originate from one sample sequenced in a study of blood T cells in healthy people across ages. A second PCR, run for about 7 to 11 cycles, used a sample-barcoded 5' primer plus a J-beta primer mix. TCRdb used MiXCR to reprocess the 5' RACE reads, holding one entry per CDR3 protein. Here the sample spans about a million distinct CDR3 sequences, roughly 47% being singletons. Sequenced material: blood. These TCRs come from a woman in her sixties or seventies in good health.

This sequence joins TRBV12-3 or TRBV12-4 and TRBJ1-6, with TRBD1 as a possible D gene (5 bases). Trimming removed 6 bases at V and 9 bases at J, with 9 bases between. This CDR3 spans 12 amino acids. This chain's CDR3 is CASSRAGSPLHF. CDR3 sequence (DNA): TGTGCCAGCAGCAGGGCAGGTTCACCCCTCCACTTT.

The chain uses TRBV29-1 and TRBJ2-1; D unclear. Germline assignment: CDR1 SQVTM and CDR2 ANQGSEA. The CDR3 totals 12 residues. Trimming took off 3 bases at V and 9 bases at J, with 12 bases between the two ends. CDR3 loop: CSVESAPAEQFF. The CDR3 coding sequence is TGCAGCGTTGAGTCAGCTCCGGCTGAGCAGTTCTTC.

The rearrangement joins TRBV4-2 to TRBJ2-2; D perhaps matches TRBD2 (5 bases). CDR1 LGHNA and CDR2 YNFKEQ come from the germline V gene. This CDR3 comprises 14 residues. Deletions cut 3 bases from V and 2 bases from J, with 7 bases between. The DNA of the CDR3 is TGTGCCAGCAGCCAGGGGAGAAACACCGGGGAGCTGTTTTTT. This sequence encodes CASSQGRNTGELFF.